This TCR beta chain was obtained from a study of T-cell memory formation after mild COVID-19. The CDR3 is 15 residues long. TCRdb processed the 5' RACE reads anew with MiXCR; each CDR3 protein has one entry. The data show about 260,000 distinct CDR3 sequences, with under 20% seen just once and over 20% held by the top ten. Sequencing was carried out using PBMCs or a T cell subset sorted from them (not recorded which). The V and J genes are TRBV21-1 and TRBJ2-7; no check of the table's D call, TRBD1, against the DNA was made. TRBV21-1 is a known pseudogene. The sequence derives from a man aged 18 to 29 who had mild COVID-19 (a few samples of this study predate the infection). Cell type and time point are not known. This CDR3 is CASSKRVGRGYEQYV. CDR3 nucleotide sequence: TGTGCCAGCAGCAAAAGGGTCGGCAGGGGTTACGAGCAGTACGTC.